This TCR beta chain was captured in a study of memory CD4+ T cells and cytomegalovirus serostatus (dated by TCRdb to between 2018 and 2020). Background on the whole study: The cohort comprised 33 healthy Belgian adults, 9 CMV seropositive and roughly 25 CMV seronegative. CD4+ memory TCRbeta repertoires of a Belgian cohort with known cytomegalovirus serostatus were sequenced in order to replicate a published TCR-based CMV serostatus classifier.

The Quick-DNA Microprep Kit was used to extract genomic DNA from the sorted cells. Amplification of TCRbeta DNA was done with the immunoSEQ hsTCRbeta kit, following the protocol from the manufacturer. TCRbeta libraries were sequenced on an Illumina MiSeq instrument. The paper's processing steps were these. Once out-of-frame sequences had been removed, a few million distinct TCRbeta sequences were left, which works out to an average of approximately 61,000 per individual. Each individual was scored by the count of 150 to 200 previously reported CMV-associated TCRbeta sequences and the total productive distinct TCRbeta count. A beta-binomial model was reimplemented in Python, and scikit-learn random forests with default parameters were trained on US cohort data. Classifier performance on the Belgian cohort was summarized as median AUC with percentile confidence intervals over 10,000 bootstrap iterations. TCRdb took this table from immuneACCESS and kept in-frame rearrangements with V and J called. Such tables lack part of the clones; where checked against another copy, unresolved V genes explain under half of the gap, and the rest is unexplained. D and trimming were read from the DNA, whereas the V and J calls and clone size are those reported in that table. The sample includes 45,000 to 60,000 clones, with about 74% observed a single time. 1.2% of the sample is taken by the ten largest.

From the cysteine up to the phenylalanine, the CDR3 has a length of 13 residues. Only the CDR3 part of the read is kept: 39 bases, read in frame from the first base. The CDR1 and CDR2 encoded by the germline V gene are SGHVS and FNYEAQ. V is shortened by 1 base, J by 4 bases, and the region joining them spans 8 bases. This clone was seen a handful of times. The clone's antigen remains unknown. No much larger clonotype is one base removed from it; base qualities were not supplied. What the authors observed across the whole study: A median bootstrapped AUC of 0.95 with a 95% CI of 0.76-1.00 was achieved on the Belgian cohort by the original-framework classifier. CMV serostatus prediction reached a median bootstrapped AUC of around 0.95 with the original framework and 0.91 with a US-trained random forest. Only CD4+CD45RO+ memory cells were sequenced, in contrast to the original study, in which naive and memory CD4+ and CD8+ populations were covered. Results were interpreted as suggesting that the CMV-associated TCR signature is largely present in the CD4+ memory repertoire. Of fewer than 200 previously reported CMV-associated TCRbeta sequences, some 73 appeared in the CD4+ memory repertoires, each in one to five individuals.

A FACSAria II was used to sort memory CD4+ T cells, defined as single viable CD3+CD4+CD8-CD45RO+ cells. To determine CMV serostatus, a Roche Elecsys assay was used that detects serum IgG against CMV pp150, pp28, p38 and p52. Following thawing, total CD4+ T cells were enriched through positive selection using CD4 magnetic microbeads. The samples came from a different study that was designed specifically to examine the CD4+ T cell memory repertoire. Peripheral blood mononuclear cells were isolated and cryopreserved according to standard operating procedures, and serum was stored at -80 degrees C. CD3-PerCP (BW264/56), CD4-APC (RPA-T4), CD45RO-PE (UCHT1) and CD8-Pacific Orange (3B5) antibodies were used for staining, and non-viable cells were excluded with Sytox blue.

This receptor chain uses TRBV7-6 and TRBJ2-7, with no confident D gene call. The sequenced sample consisted of memory CD4+ T cells from blood. The receptor's source is an adult in good health and CMV-seropositive. The CDR3 reads CASSLGVGYEQYF. The nucleotide sequence is TGTGCCAGCAGCTTAGGGGTAGGATACGAGCAGTACTTC.